This T cell receptor (beta chain) derives from a study of PD-1 blockade in classical Hodgkin lymphoma. Study outcomes and limitations: A significant rise in TCR diversity was seen by C4D1 for CD4+ cells but not for CD8+ cells.

Note on this clone: The antigen is unknown.

Some clones are missing from TCRdb's copy, which holds only in-frame ones; the method was immunoSEQ multiplex PCR. This table has 40,000 to 50,000 clones, 78% appearing once. Trimming pared 4 bases from V and 0 bases from J, leaving 7 bases between. The CDR3 is 15 residues long. Germline loops: CDR1 ENHRY, CDR2 SYGVKD. In every patient, relapse followed autologous stem cell transplantation, while exposure to brentuximab vedotin differed. This specimen was peripheral blood mononuclear cells (PBMCs), taken at baseline. The chain is built from TRBV10-3 and TRBJ2-6; D gene unclear. The TCR was taken from a human donor with classical Hodgkin lymphoma. The CDR3 bases are TGTGCCATCAGTGGCCAGAGCTCTGGGGCCAACGTCCTGACTTTC. It translates to CAISGQSSGANVLTF.